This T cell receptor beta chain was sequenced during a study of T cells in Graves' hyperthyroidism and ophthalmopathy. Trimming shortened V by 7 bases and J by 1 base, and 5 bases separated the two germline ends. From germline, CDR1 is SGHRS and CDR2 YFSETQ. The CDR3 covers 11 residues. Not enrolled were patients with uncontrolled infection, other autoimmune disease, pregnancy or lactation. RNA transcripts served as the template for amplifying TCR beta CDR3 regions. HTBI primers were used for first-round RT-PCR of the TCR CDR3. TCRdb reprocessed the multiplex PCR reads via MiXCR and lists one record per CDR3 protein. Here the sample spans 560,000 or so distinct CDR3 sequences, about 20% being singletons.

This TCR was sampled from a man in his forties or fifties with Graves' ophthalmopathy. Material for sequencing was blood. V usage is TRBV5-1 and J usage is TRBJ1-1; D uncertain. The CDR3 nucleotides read TGCGCCAGCCCAACGAACACTGAAGCTTTCTTT. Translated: CASPTNTEAFF.